One sample yielded the 14 T cell receptor beta chains listed below, sequenced in a study of blood T cell repertoires in COVID-19 (dated by TCRdb to about 2020). To prepare the library, the immunoSEQ multiplex PCR assay was applied. TCRdb carries this immuneACCESS record with in-frame sequences only. Its versions omit some clonotypes, under half of them owing to an unresolved V gene in the studies checked, with the rest unexplained. The table for this sample lists around 23,000 clones; about nine tenths of them were counted only once. The top ten hold approximately 12% of the sample. The sample consisted of peripheral blood. The receptors shown here come from a woman older than 75 with active or convalescent COVID-19.

The chain recombines TRBV3-1 (or the pseudogene TRBV3-2) with TRBJ1-2; 8 positions match TRBD1. The CDR3 totals 15 residues. The J segment lost 4 bases and the V segment lost 4 bases, leaving 8 bases of the junction unmatched. Germline CDR1 is LGHDT and CDR2 is YNNKEL (reference sequence). The CDR3 spells CASSRNPTGGYGYTF. The CDR3 DNA reads as TGTGCCAGCAGCCGAAACCCAACAGGGGGCTATGGCTACACCTTC.

For the CDR3, the DNA is TGCGCCAGCAGCCAAGGACTAGCGGGTTTGGGGGGATACAATGAGCAGTTCTTC. This codes for CASSQGLAGLGGYNEQFF. This chain joins TRBV5-1 and TRBJ2-1; 11 bases are shared with TRBD2. Trimming cost V 4 bases and J 4 bases; bases outside gene matches: 13. Germline V gene sequence: CDR1 SGHRS, CDR2 YFSETQ. The CDR3 has 18 residues.

V usage is TRBV19 and J usage is TRBJ2-7, with 8 bases fitting TRBD2. The V segment lost 7 bases and the J segment 3 bases; nucleotides outside the gene matches: 8. Per the germline V gene, CDR1 is LNHDA and CDR2 is SQIVND (reference sequence). The CDR3 length is 14 residues. The CDR3 protein is CASTPTGGFYEQYF. Written as DNA, the CDR3 is TGTGCCAGTACCCCGACGGGGGGGTTCTACGAGCAGTACTTC. Drawing the rest from reference TRBV19 and TRBJ2-7, the complete variable domain is DGGITQSPKYLFRKEGQNVTLSCEQNLNHDAMYWYRQDPGQGLRLIYYSQIVNDFQKGDIAEGYSVSREKKESFPLTVTSAQKNPTAFYLCASTPTGGFYEQYFGPGTRLTVT.

This clone was recorded once. V usage is TRBV19 and J usage is TRBJ1-5; D not certain. The V gene lost 4 bases and the J gene lost 1 base, with 14 bases spanning the gap. CDR1 is LNHDA, CDR2 SQIVND, per germline (reference sequence). The length of the CDR3 is 16 residues. The CDR3 DNA is TGTGCCAGTAGTAGGGCGGGAGGGCTGAGCAATCAGCCCCAGCATTTT. Its protein is CASSRAGGLSNQPQHF.

The chain employs TRBV5-1 and TRBJ2-7, with TRBD1 matching 7 bases. The CDR3 covers 12 residues. J was trimmed by 4 bases and V by 7 bases; bases with no gene match: 5. From germline, CDR1 is SGHRS and CDR2 YFSETQ. CDR3 bases: TGCGCCAGCTGGGACAGTGCATACGAGCAGTACTTC. This codes for CASWDSAYEQYF.

The chain uses TRBV7-9 and TRBJ1-2; D is uncertain. Deletions cut 5 bases from V and 1 base from J, with 11 bases between. Germline lookup yields CDR1 SEHNR and CDR2 FQNEAQ (reference sequence). This CDR3 is 14 amino acids long. This chain's CDR3 is CASSPSGVNYGYTF. CDR3 nucleotides: TGTGCCAGCAGCCCGTCCGGTGTTAACTATGGCTACACCTTC. Filled out from reference TRBV7-9 and TRBJ1-2, the complete variable domain reads DTGVSQNPRHKITKRGQNVTFRCDPISEHNRLYWYRQTLGQGPEFLTYFQNEAQLEKSRLLSDRFSAERPKGSFSTLEIQRTEQGDSAMYLCASSPSGVNYGYTFGSGTRLTVV.

This clone was seen only once. This rearrangement joins TRBV19 to TRBJ2-1; 9 nucleotides line up with TRBD2. The CDR3 runs to 15 residues. J lost 2 bases, V lost 6 bases, and 5 bases had no gene match. Germline CDR1 LNHDA, CDR2 SQIVND (reference sequence). CDR3 amino acids: CASSAGGLAYNEQFF. Written as DNA, the CDR3 is TGTGCCAGTAGCGCGGGAGGGCTGGCCTACAATGAGCAGTTCTTC.

The chain recombines TRBV25-1 with TRBJ1-2; no clear D gene. Trimming pared 8 bases from V and 4 bases from J, leaving 20 bases between. Germline loops: CDR1 MGHDK, CDR2 SYGVNS. The CDR3 runs 15 residues. CDR3 coding DNA: TGTGCCAGCTCCCCATCCCTTCCGGAGTCCTATGGCTACACCTTC. Amino acids: CASSPSLPESYGYTF.

This sequence joins TRBV28 and TRBJ1-2; TRBD1 matches at 8 bases. V trimming: 2 bases; J trimming: 8 bases; junction bases outside the gene matches: 10. The CDR3 runs 15 residues. Germline V gene data show CDR1 as MDHEN and CDR2 as SYDVKM. The CDR3: CASSLGWQGATGYTF. The CDR3, as DNA: TGTGCCAGCAGTTTAGGCTGGCAGGGGGCAACAGGCTACACCTTC.

The chain carries TRBV2 and TRBJ2-3; TRBD2 agrees at 9 bases. V shed 7 bases, J shed 2 bases, and the junction held 10 bases outside the gene matches. CDR3 length: 16 amino acids. Germline V gives CDR1 SNHLY, CDR2 FYNNEI. The chain's CDR3 is CASIFSSGVFTDTQYF. CDR3 bases: TGTGCCAGCATTTTCTCTAGCGGGGTCTTCACAGATACGCAGTATTTT.

The genes are TRBV30 and TRBJ1-5, with 7 bases identical to TRBD1. V lost 3 bases, J lost 0 bases, and 5 bases stayed unmatched. This CDR3 region has 15 residues. Germline CDR1 and CDR2: GTSNPN and SVGIG (reference sequence). The CDR3 DNA reads as TGTGCCTGGAGCGGACAGGCCTATAGCAATCAGCCCCAGCATTTT. Residues: CAWSGQAYSNQPQHF. Supplemented by reference TRBV30 and TRBJ1-5, the full variable domain reads SQTIHQWPATLVQPVGSPLSLECTVEGTSNPNLYWYRQAAGRGLQLLFYSVGIGQISSEVPQNLSASRPQDRQFILSSKKLLLSDSGFYLCAWSGQAYSNQPQHFGDGTRLSIL.

The CDR3 protein is CASRSKSQGLNTGELFF. The CDR3 nucleotides read TGCGCCAGCAGATCGAAGTCCCAGGGGTTAAACACCGGGGAGCTGTTTTTT. The V and J genes are TRBV5-1 and TRBJ2-2; a possible D gene is TRBD1 (6 bases). The CDR3 consists of 17 residues. Per the germline V gene, CDR1 is SGHRS and CDR2 is YFSETQ. V gave up 5 bases and J gave up 2 bases, with 19 bases separating them.

This chain connects TRBV2 to TRBJ2-1; 9 bases map to TRBD2. The J segment lost 3 bases and the V segment lost 2 bases, leaving 5 bases of the junction unmatched. The CDR3 spans 16 residues. Germline V lookup: CDR1 SNHLY, CDR2 FYNNEI. The CDR3 coding sequence is TGTGCCAGCAGTGAATTTGCGGGAGGGTACTACAATGAGCAGTTCTTC. This sequence encodes CASSEFAGGYYNEQFF.

The chain recombines TRBV5-6 with TRBJ1-1; 10 bases are a match to TRBD1. The CDR3 contains 16 residues. Germline assignment: CDR1 SGHDT and CDR2 YYEEEE. The junction had 5 bases not matched to a gene; V was cut back by 3 bases and J by 0 bases. The CDR3 loop is CASSSRDRGLNTEAFF. CDR3 bases: TGTGCCAGCAGCTCGAGGGACAGGGGTTTGAACACTGAAGCTTTCTTT.